This T cell receptor (beta chain) was profiled in a study of graft-versus-host responses after intestinal transplantation. In the study overall: Tacrolimus plus steroids were given to all recipients for approximately three years, preceded by anti-thymocyte globulin induction.

The V and J ends lost 1 base and 0 bases respectively, with 7 bases between them. Germline-derived CDR1 and CDR2 are MGHRA and YSYEKL. This CDR3 is built from 16 residues. Points from the study as a whole: Researchers found peak circulating GvH clone levels linked to early post-transplant HvG declines. GvH clones appeared in recipient marrow, some first in ileum or blood.

This clone has a single count. The antigen is not known. Sequenced by immunoSEQ multiplex PCR; TCRdb stores in-frame clones only, minus some. This table has about 97,000 clones, over 75% appearing once. The starting material was PBMCs, obtained roughly 450 days after intestinal transplant. The source is a human patient who received an intestinal transplant, so some T cells may come from the graft donor. J is TRBJ1-6 and V is TRBV4-1; the D is unclear. CDR3 region: CASSQVGSSYNSPLHF. CDR3 sequence (DNA): TGCGCCAGCAGCCAAGTGGGGAGCTCCTATAATTCACCCCTCCACTTT.